Described below is a single T cell receptor beta chain sequence and its context. This entry belongs to a study of blood T cell repertoires in COVID-19. Sequencing used immunoSEQ multiplex PCR; TCRdb keeps in-frame clones, though not all of them. Of some 500,000 clones listed, about 88% are singletons. Germline CDR1 MNHNS, CDR2 SASEGT. This CDR3 spans 16 amino acids. The V gene end was trimmed by 2 bases and the J gene end by 8 bases; junction bases not matched to a gene: 8. Sequencing input: peripheral blood. The V and J genes are TRBV6-1 and TRBJ1-4; TRBD1 aligns across 10 bases. The sequence derives from a woman in her forties or fifties with COVID-19, enrolled during active disease. CDR3 in amino acids: CASSEIPTGGREKLFF. The CDR3 DNA sequence: TGTGCCAGCAGTGAAATACCGACAGGGGGCCGAGAAAAACTGTTTTTT.